These T cell receptor beta chains were read from a single sample in a study of Ad26.COV2.S vaccination and SARS-CoV-2 variants. TCRdb's copy holds only in-frame clones and misses some; the assay was immunoSEQ multiplex PCR. The sample lists 400,000 to 500,000 clones, roughly 89% occurring once. The sample in question was peripheral blood, obtained in a trial of Ad26.COV2.S vaccine versus placebo. Every receptor here comes from a person between 18 and 60 years old who received the Ad26.COV2.S COVID-19 vaccine or a placebo. CDR3s include the opening cysteine and the closing phenylalanine or tryptophan. The order of the fields is V gene, J gene, CDR3 length, CDR3 protein.

v_call: TRBV18; j_call: TRBJ2-2; cdr3_length: 13; cdr3_aa: CASSPLDSGELFF
v_call: TRBV5-5; j_call: TRBJ2-3; cdr3_length: 16; cdr3_aa: CASSLFRGWGTDTQYF
v_call: TRBV12-3/TRBV12-4; j_call: TRBJ2-3; cdr3_length: 13; cdr3_aa: CASRKTGVDTQYF
v_call: TRBV5-6; j_call: TRBJ2-3; cdr3_length: 16; cdr3_aa: CASSRRLAGGTDTQYF
v_call: TRBV4-3; j_call: TRBJ1-6; cdr3_length: 15; cdr3_aa: CASSQARQNNSPLHF
v_call: TRBV7-3; j_call: TRBJ2-3; cdr3_length: 13; cdr3_aa: CASSTYFTDTQYF
v_call: TRBV4-2; j_call: TRBJ2-7; cdr3_length: 17; cdr3_aa: CASSQVSWGQSTYEQYF
v_call: TRBV19; j_call: TRBJ2-7; cdr3_length: 13; cdr3_aa: CASSKGVAYEQYF
v_call: TRBV3-1/TRBV3-2; j_call: TRBJ2-2; cdr3_length: 16; cdr3_aa: CASSHGLAGVTGELFF
v_call: TRBV2; j_call: TRBJ1-5; cdr3_length: 16; cdr3_aa: CASSKEGLVFNQPQHF
v_call: TRBV2; j_call: TRBJ1-4; cdr3_length: 14; cdr3_aa: CASSDRAFDEKLFF
v_call: TRBV28; j_call: TRBJ2-1; cdr3_length: 15; cdr3_aa: CASSLVGASYNEQFF
v_call: TRBV7-9; j_call: TRBJ1-2; cdr3_length: 14; cdr3_aa: CASSLGDLLYGYTF
v_call: TRBV5-1; j_call: TRBJ2-5; cdr3_length: 19; cdr3_aa: CASSSFIRDRALKQETQYF
v_call: TRBV27; j_call: TRBJ2-7; cdr3_length: 15; cdr3_aa: CASSLRLAGVFEQYF
v_call: TRBV5-4; j_call: TRBJ1-3; cdr3_length: 17; cdr3_aa: CASSFGISRGSGSTIYF
v_call: TRBV7-3; j_call: TRBJ2-1; cdr3_length: 15; cdr3_aa: CASSLTGTSGGEQFF
v_call: TRBV27; j_call: TRBJ2-2; cdr3_length: 15; cdr3_aa: CASSLWGENTGELFF
v_call: TRBV7-3; j_call: TRBJ2-1; cdr3_length: 16; cdr3_aa: CASSLSGSGSYNEQFF
v_call: TRBV28; j_call: TRBJ1-6; cdr3_length: 14; cdr3_aa: CASSPRDRGSPLHF
v_call: TRBV2; j_call: TRBJ1-1; cdr3_length: 16; cdr3_aa: CATTARVTGLNTEAFF
v_call: TRBV12-3/TRBV12-4; j_call: TRBJ1-2; cdr3_length: 13; cdr3_aa: CASSYRRFNGYTF
v_call: TRBV25-1; j_call: TRBJ2-7; cdr3_length: 15; cdr3_aa: CASSGDSPTSYEQYF
v_call: TRBV4-2; j_call: TRBJ2-2; cdr3_length: 16; cdr3_aa: CASSPWTSGNTGELFF
v_call: TRBV7-6; j_call: TRBJ2-1; cdr3_length: 14; cdr3_aa: CASSWGGSGNEQFF
v_call: TRBV5-4; j_call: TRBJ2-1; cdr3_length: 15; cdr3_aa: CASSLDWGSYNEQFF